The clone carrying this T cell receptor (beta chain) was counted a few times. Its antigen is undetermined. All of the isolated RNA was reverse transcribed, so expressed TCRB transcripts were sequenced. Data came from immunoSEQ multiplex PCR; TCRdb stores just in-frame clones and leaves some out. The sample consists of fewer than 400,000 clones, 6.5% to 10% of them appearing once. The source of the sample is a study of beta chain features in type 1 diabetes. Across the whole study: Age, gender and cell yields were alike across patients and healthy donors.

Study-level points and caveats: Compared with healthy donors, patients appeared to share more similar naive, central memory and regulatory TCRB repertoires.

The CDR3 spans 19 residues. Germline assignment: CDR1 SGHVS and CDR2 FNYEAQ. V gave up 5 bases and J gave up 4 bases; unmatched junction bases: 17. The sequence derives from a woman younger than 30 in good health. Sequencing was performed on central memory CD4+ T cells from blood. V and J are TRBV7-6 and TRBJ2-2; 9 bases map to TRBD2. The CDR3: CASSRLGSLAGAGTGELFF. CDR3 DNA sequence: TGTGCCAGCAGCCGATTAGGGTCTTTAGCGGGAGCTGGCACCGGGGAGCTGTTTTTT.